Listed below are T cell receptor beta chains from one sample, sequenced in a study of T cell repertoires in cytomegalovirus infection. TCRdb reanalysed the reads using MiXCR and keeps one entry per CDR3 protein. The sample shows roughly 230,000 distinct CDR3 sequences, 6% to 8% of them seen only once. The specimen sequenced was PBMCs. All receptors come from a human donor in good health (CMV status not recorded). Some clones in this sample may be carry-over from other donors' samples. CDR3s include the opening cysteine and the closing phenylalanine or tryptophan. Each record gives: clone size, V gene, D gene, CDR3 length, J gene, CDR3 DNA, CDR3 protein. A D gene is named only where the DNA matches it firmly. Size is omitted from some rows. Given values are once, few, many or a class for expanded clones.

size: many
V: TRBV7-9
D: .
length: 14
J: TRBJ1-5
DNA: TGTGCCAGCAGCTTGGCAGGGACTAATCAGCCCCAGCATTTT
CDR3: CASSLAGTNQPQHF

size: few
V: TRBV20-1
D: .
length: 16
J: TRBJ1-5
DNA: TGCAGTGCTACCGCCCGGGGGCTGGGAAGCAATCAGCCCCAGCATTTT
CDR3: CSATARGLGSNQPQHF

size: many
V: TRBV28
D: .
length: 15
J: TRBJ2-7
DNA: TGTGCCAGCAGTCCCCCCAATGCGATCTCCTACGAGCAGTACTTC
CDR3: CASSPPNAISYEQYF

size: .
V: TRBV7-2
D: .
length: 14
J: TRBJ2-7
DNA: TGTGCCAGCAGGGCCGGGAAAGGGGATTACGAGCAGTACTTC
CDR3: CASRAGKGDYEQYF

size: many
V: TRBV29-1
D: TRBD2
length: 17
J: TRBJ2-1
DNA: TGCAGCGTTGTTCCACTCCCCATGGCGGGGGCCTACAATGAGCAGTTCTTC
CDR3: CSVVPLPMAGAYNEQFF

size: few
V: TRBV6-5
D: .
length: 12
J: TRBJ1-1
DNA: TGTGCCAGCATAGCGCTTAACACTGAAGCTTTCTTT
CDR3: CASIALNTEAFF

size: many
V: TRBV7-9
D: .
length: 13
J: TRBJ2-7
DNA: TGTGCCAGCAGCGCTGTTGGCCCCTACGAGCAGTACTTC
CDR3: CASSAVGPYEQYF

size: many
V: TRBV20-1
D: TRBD1
length: 15
J: TRBJ2-7
DNA: TGCAGTGCTAGAGGGGGGACAGGGGGCGACTACGAGCAGTACTTC
CDR3: CSARGGTGGDYEQYF

size: many
V: TRBV4-2
D: .
length: 16
J: TRBJ1-3
DNA: TGTGCCAGCAGCCAAGAAGACAGGCCCTCTGGAAACACCATATATTTT
CDR3: CASSQEDRPSGNTIYF

size: few
V: TRBV25-1
D: .
length: 16
J: TRBJ1-1
DNA: TGTGCCAGCAGTGAAGGTTCTCGGGCCTGGGGTACTGAAGCTTTCTTT
CDR3: CASSEGSRAWGTEAFF

size: many
V: TRBV11-3
D: .
length: 13
J: TRBJ2-3
DNA: TGTGCCAGCAGCTTAGAGAAAGGGGATACGCAGTATTTT
CDR3: CASSLEKGDTQYF

size: many
V: TRBV7-9
D: TRBD2
length: 17
J: TRBJ2-1
DNA: TGTGCCAGCACCCTACCATCCGGGGCTAGCGGGGGTAATGAGCAGTTCTTC
CDR3: CASTLPSGASGGNEQFF

size: .
V: TRBV28
D: .
length: 13
J: TRBJ1-2
DNA: TGTGCCAGCAGTTTAGACACAGACTATGGCTACACCTTC
CDR3: CASSLDTDYGYTF

size: many
V: TRBV6-6
D: .
length: 15
J: TRBJ1-1
DNA: TGTGCCAGCAGTTACTCCGGCGGGGGCGAAGCTGAAGCTTTCTTT
CDR3: CASSYSGGGEAEAFF

size: .
V: TRBV14
D: .
length: 14
J: TRBJ1-1
DNA: TGTGCCAGCAGCCAAGAGATGGGTCTCACTGAAGCTTTCTTT
CDR3: CASSQEMGLTEAFF

size: few
V: TRBV20-1
D: .
length: 13
J: TRBJ1-1
DNA: TGCAGTGCTAGAGCTGGGGGTCTCACTGAAGCTTTCTTT
CDR3: CSARAGGLTEAFF

size: few
V: TRBV28
D: .
length: 13
J: TRBJ1-2
DNA: TGTGCCAGCAGTTCAGTGTCAGGGGAAGGCTACACCTTC
CDR3: CASSSVSGEGYTF

size: many
V: TRBV10-3
D: .
length: 15
J: TRBJ1-6
DNA: TGTGCCATCAGTGAAGGTCCGGCGGGTAATTCACCCCTCCACTTT
CDR3: CAISEGPAGNSPLHF

size: many
V: TRBV7-8
D: .
length: 14
J: TRBJ1-1
DNA: TGTGCCAGCAGCTCAGGGGCACAGAACACTGAAGCTTTCTTT
CDR3: CASSSGAQNTEAFF

size: many
V: TRBV20-1
D: .
length: 15
J: TRBJ2-3
DNA: TGCAGTGCTAGAGCCCACCCCAGGGGTTTGAATACGCAGTATTTT
CDR3: CSARAHPRGLNTQYF

size: many
V: TRBV7-3
D: TRBD2
length: 15
J: TRBJ2-3
DNA: TGTGCCAGCAGCTACACTAGCGGGGGTTTCCATACGCAGTATTTT
CDR3: CASSYTSGGFHTQYF

size: many
V: TRBV20-1
D: .
length: 13
J: TRBJ2-7
DNA: TGCAGTGCTAGGTCGGACAGCTTATACGAGCAGTACTTC
CDR3: CSARSDSLYEQYF

size: many
V: TRBV20-1
D: TRBD1
length: 13
J: TRBJ1-1
DNA: TGCAGTCAGACAGGGAGGGAGAACACTGAAGCTTTCTTT
CDR3: CSQTGRENTEAFF

size: .
V: TRBV20-1
D: TRBD1
length: 11
J: TRBJ1-2
DNA: TGCAGTGCTAGCCGGGACAGTGGCTACACCTTC
CDR3: CSASRDSGYTF

size: many
V: TRBV29-1
D: .
length: 9
J: TRBJ1-2
DNA: TGCAGCGTTGACTATGGCTACACCTTC
CDR3: CSVDYGYTF

size: many
V: TRBV7-2
D: .
length: 14
J: TRBJ2-7
DNA: TGTGCCAGCAGCATACGGGACGGAGGCCTGGAGCAGTACTTC
CDR3: CASSIRDGGLEQYF

size: many
V: TRBV11-2
D: TRBD2
length: 16
J: TRBJ2-1
DNA: TGTGCCAGCAGCTTAGGAGCGGGGGGGCCCTACAATGAGCAGTTCTTC
CDR3: CASSLGAGGPYNEQFF

size: many
V: TRBV7-3
D: TRBD2
length: 16
J: TRBJ2-1
DNA: TGTGCCAGCAGCCCAAGGACTAGCGGGGGGGCCAATGAGCAGTTCTTC
CDR3: CASSPRTSGGANEQFF

size: many
V: TRBV10-3
D: .
length: 13
J: TRBJ1-4
DNA: TGTGCCATCACCCCGGGACAAAATGAAAAACTGTTTTTT
CDR3: CAITPGQNEKLFF

size: many
V: TRBV20-1
D: TRBD2
length: 14
J: TRBJ2-1
DNA: TGCAGTGCCCGCCGGAGCGGGGGCTACAATGAGCAGTTCTTC
CDR3: CSARRSGGYNEQFF

size: many
V: TRBV6-6
D: .
length: 12
J: TRBJ2-5
DNA: TGTGCCAGCAGACCCGAACAAGAGACCCAGTACTTC
CDR3: CASRPEQETQYF

size: .
V: TRBV20-1
D: .
length: 14
J: TRBJ1-6
DNA: TGCAGTGCTCAGTACCGGGACGGGAATTCACCCCTCCACTTT
CDR3: CSAQYRDGNSPLHF

size: many
V: TRBV7-2
D: TRBD2
length: 17
J: TRBJ2-1
DNA: TGTGCCAGCAGCCAAGCCAGCGGGGGGTCCCCCTACAATGAGCAGTTCTTC
CDR3: CASSQASGGSPYNEQFF

size: many
V: TRBV7-2
D: .
length: 14
J: TRBJ1-1
DNA: TGTGCCAGCAGCTTTTGGGGGTTGAACACTGAAGCTTTCTTT
CDR3: CASSFWGLNTEAFF

size: many
V: TRBV29-1
D: .
length: 13
J: TRBJ2-5
DNA: TGCAGCGTTGAAAGAGAAGATGGAGAGACCCAGTACTTC
CDR3: CSVEREDGETQYF

size: many
V: TRBV4-2
D: .
length: 12
J: TRBJ2-1
DNA: TGTGCCAGCATGCTTCGAGACAATGAGCAGTTCTTC
CDR3: CASMLRDNEQFF

size: many
V: TRBV7-2
D: .
length: 15
J: TRBJ2-5
DNA: .
CDR3: CASSFGPGQGETQYF

size: many
V: TRBV7-2
D: TRBD2
length: 15
J: TRBJ2-5
DNA: TGTGCCAGCAGTTGGAACGGGGGGGGGCAAGAGACCCAGTACTTC
CDR3: CASSWNGGGQETQYF

size: many
V: TRBV7-2
D: .
length: 13
J: TRBJ2-7
DNA: TGTGCCAGCAGCTTGGGTTACACAGGCGAGCAGTACTTC
CDR3: CASSLGYTGEQYF

size: many
V: TRBV10-2
D: .
length: 17
J: TRBJ1-5
DNA: TGCGCCAGCAGAGCAGGGACCCCGGGCGTGCGCAATCAGCCCCAGCATTTT
CDR3: CASRAGTPGVRNQPQHF

size: many
V: TRBV12-3/TRBV12-4
D: .
length: 14
J: TRBJ1-2
DNA: TGTGCCAGCAAGGAACAGGGCTTTGGCTATGGCTACACCTTC
CDR3: CASKEQGFGYGYTF

size: many
V: TRBV6-2/TRBV6-3
D: .
length: 14
J: TRBJ1-1
DNA: TGTGCCAGCAGTTACCGGGGGTTGAACACTGAAGCTTTCTTT
CDR3: CASSYRGLNTEAFF

size: many
V: TRBV7-2
D: .
length: 13
J: TRBJ1-5
DNA: TGTGCCAGCAGCTCTAGTGGTAATCAGCCCCAGCATTTT
CDR3: CASSSSGNQPQHF

size: many
V: TRBV29-1
D: .
length: 15
J: TRBJ1-2
DNA: TGCAGCGTTGCCCTCCCGTGGGGGCAAGGGTATGGCTACACCTTC
CDR3: CSVALPWGQGYGYTF

size: few
V: TRBV5-1
D: TRBD1
length: 13
J: TRBJ2-1
DNA: TGCGCCAGCAGCCTAGGACAGGGCGGTGAGCAGTTCTTC
CDR3: CASSLGQGGEQFF

size: many
V: TRBV12-5
D: .
length: 12
J: TRBJ1-2
DNA: TGTGCTAGTGGCCGTCCTATCGGAGGCTACACCTTC
CDR3: CASGRPIGGYTF

size: many
V: TRBV7-2
D: .
length: 17
J: TRBJ2-5
DNA: TGTGCCAGCAGCTTTTTCTATGGACGGCAAGGGGAAGAGACCCAGTACTTC
CDR3: CASSFFYGRQGEETQYF

size: many
V: TRBV15
D: TRBD1
length: 15
J: TRBJ2-7
DNA: TGTGCCACCAGCGACCGGGACAGGGGGCGCTACGAGCAGTACTTC
CDR3: CATSDRDRGRYEQYF